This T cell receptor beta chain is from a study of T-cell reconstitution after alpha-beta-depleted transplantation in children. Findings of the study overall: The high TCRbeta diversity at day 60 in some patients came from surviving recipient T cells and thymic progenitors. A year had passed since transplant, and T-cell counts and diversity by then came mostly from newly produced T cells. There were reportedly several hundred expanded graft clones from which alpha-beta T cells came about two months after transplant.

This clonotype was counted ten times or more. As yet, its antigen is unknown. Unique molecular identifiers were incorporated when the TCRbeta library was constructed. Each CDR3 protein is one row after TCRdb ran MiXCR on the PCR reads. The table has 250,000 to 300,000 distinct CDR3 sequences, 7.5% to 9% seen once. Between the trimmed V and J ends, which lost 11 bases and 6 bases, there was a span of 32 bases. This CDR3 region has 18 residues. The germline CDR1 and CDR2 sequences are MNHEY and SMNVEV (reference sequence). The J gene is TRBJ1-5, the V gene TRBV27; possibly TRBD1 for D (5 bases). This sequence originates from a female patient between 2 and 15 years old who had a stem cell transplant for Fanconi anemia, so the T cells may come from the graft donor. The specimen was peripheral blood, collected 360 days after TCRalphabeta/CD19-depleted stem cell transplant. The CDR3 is CADTSSAGLISFGQPQHF. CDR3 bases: TGTGCCGACACCTCGAGCGCGGGGCTCATATCCTTCGGTCAGCCCCAGCATTTT.